This T cell receptor (beta chain) originates from a study of human T cells and chemical hapten exposure. This clonotype was detected ten times or more. Its antigen is unidentified. CDR1 is SNHLY and CDR2 is FYNNEI in the germline V gene. V was cut by 4 bases and J by 8 bases, with 9 bases left in between. CDR3 size: 12 residues. As for time point: patch test 2, 6 weeks after DPC sensitization. The treatment denotes: therapeutic diphenylcyclopropenone sensitization with weekly scalp DPC. The study's findings and limits: TCRs above 1 in 1000 frequency did not change with DPC sensitization.

Authors' analysis steps: From approximately 25,000 to 650,000 TCRs were found per sample, with a median of around 100,000. MiXCR, run by TCRdb on the RACE reads, gives a single entry per CDR3 protein. Here the V and J calls rest on TCRdb's processing, not on the authors' analysis. The sample has under 85,000 distinct CDR3 sequences, 10% seen once; the top ten hold around 7%. This TCR derives from a woman aged 45-65 years with alopecia areata. Some clones in this sample may be carry-over from other donors' samples. Sequenced material: whole blood, taken in connection with sensitization to the hapten diphenylcyclopropenone (DPC). This chain uses TRBV2 with TRBJ2-1; D not resolved. The CDR3 loop reads CASSGRRDEQFF. Written as DNA, the CDR3 is TGTGCCAGCAGTGGTCGACGGGATGAGCAGTTCTTC.